This T cell receptor (beta chain) was captured by sequencing in a study of blood T cell repertoires in COVID-19. Looking at the study overall: Both acute and convalescent COVID-19 samples were obtained from the United States, Italy and Spain.

Method: immunoSEQ multiplex PCR; TCRdb's copy keeps in-frame clones and lacks some. In the table there are about 220,000 clones, around four fifths of which are singletons. Trimming shortened V by 5 bases and J by 2 bases, and 9 bases separated the two germline ends. This CDR3 region has 13 residues. The germline CDR1 and CDR2 sequences are LNHNV and YYDKDF (reference sequence). The rearrangement links TRBV15 to TRBJ1-2, with D tentatively TRBD1 (6 bases). This TCR was sampled from a woman aged 55-75 years who had recovered from COVID-19. The specimen was peripheral blood. In nucleotides, the CDR3 is TGTGCCACCAGCCGAGGGACAAACTATGGCTACACCTTC. This translates into CATSRGTNYGYTF.